Here is one TCR beta chain with its context. Its antigen is still unknown. The protocol was immunoSEQ multiplex PCR, while the TCRdb copy is restricted to in-frame clones and leaves out a portion. The table records over 400,000 clones, about 96% of them present only once. This sample was taken from a study of shared clonotypes between healthy human individuals. The study's findings and limits: Clonotypes shared by all four sorted-subset donors had higher generation probabilities than non-shared clonotypes.

This CDR3 spans 15 amino acids. Trimming cost V 4 bases and J 6 bases; bases outside gene matches: 6. The germline gives CDR1 SQVTM, CDR2 ANQGSEA. This chain connects TRBV29-1 to TRBJ2-1, with 13 nucleotides matching TRBD2. The source is a woman aged 30 to 39 in good health. The sample comprised naive CD4+ T cells sorted from blood. The sample's subset: CD45RA+ positively selected. CDR3 residues: CSVGLRLAGGNEQFF. Here the CDR3 DNA reads TGCAGCGTTGGCCTACGACTAGCGGGAGGCAATGAGCAGTTCTTC.